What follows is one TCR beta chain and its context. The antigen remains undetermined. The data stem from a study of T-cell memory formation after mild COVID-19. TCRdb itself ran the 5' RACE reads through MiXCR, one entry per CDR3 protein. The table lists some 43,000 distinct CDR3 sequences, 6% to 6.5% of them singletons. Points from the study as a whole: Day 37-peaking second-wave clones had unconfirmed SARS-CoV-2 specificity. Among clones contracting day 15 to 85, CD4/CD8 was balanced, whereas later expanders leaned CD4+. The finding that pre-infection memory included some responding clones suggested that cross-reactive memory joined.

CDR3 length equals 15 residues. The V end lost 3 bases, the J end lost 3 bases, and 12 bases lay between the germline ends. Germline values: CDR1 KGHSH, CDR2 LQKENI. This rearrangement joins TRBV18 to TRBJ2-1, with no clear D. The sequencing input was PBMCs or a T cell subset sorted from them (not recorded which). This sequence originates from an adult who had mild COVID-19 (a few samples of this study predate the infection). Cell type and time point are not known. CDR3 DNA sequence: TGTGCCAGCTCACCGTCCGAAATGGGCTACAATGAGCAGTTCTTC. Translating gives CASSPSEMGYNEQFF.